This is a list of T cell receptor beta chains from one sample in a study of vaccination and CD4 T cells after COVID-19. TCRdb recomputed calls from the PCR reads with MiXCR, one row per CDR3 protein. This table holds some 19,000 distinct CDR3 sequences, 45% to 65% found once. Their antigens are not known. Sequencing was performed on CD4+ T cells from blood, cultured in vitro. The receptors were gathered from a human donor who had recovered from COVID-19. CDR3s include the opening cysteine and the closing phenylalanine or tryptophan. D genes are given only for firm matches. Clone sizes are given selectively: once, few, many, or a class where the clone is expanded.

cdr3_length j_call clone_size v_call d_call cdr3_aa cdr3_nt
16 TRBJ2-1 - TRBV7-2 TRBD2 CASSLAGAGGFDEQFF TGTGCCAGCAGCTTAGCGGGGGCGGGAGGGTTCGATGAGCAGTTCTTC
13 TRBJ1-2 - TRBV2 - CASSGFELEGYTF TGTGCCAGCAGTGGGTTTGAACTCGAGGGCTACACCTTC
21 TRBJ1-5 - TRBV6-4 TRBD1 CASSDSCRQGQAGPTIQPQHF TGTGCCAGCAGTGACTCATGTCGACAGGGCCAAGCGGGCCCAACGATCCAGCCCCAGCATTTT
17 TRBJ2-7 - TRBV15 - CGTSSGDPLRRGYEQYF TGTGGCACCAGCTCCGGCGACCCCTTAAGAAGGGGCTACGAGCAGTACTTC
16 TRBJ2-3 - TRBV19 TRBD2 CASSVTSGRAADTQYF TGTGCCAGTAGTGTAACTAGCGGGAGGGCAGCAGATACGCAGTATTTT
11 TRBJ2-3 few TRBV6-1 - CARTAADTQYF TGTGCCAGGACAGCTGCAGATACGCAGTATTTT
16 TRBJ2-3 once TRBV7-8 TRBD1 CASSPLPGQGTDTQYF TGTGCCAGCAGCCCCCTTCCGGGACAGGGAACAGATACGCAGTATTTT
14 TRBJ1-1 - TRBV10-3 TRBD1 CAISEGTGLVKAFF TGTGCCATCAGTGAGGGGACAGGGCTAGTTAAAGCTTTCTTT
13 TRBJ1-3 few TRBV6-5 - CASSYSKGNTIYF TGTGCCAGCAGTTACTCGAAAGGAAACACCATATATTTT
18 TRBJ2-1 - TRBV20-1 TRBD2 CSAGSSGTSGSSYNEQFF TGCAGTGCGGGTTCTTCCGGGACTAGCGGGAGCTCCTACAATGAGCAGTTCTTC
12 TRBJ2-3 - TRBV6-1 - CASSASIDTQYF TGTGCCAGCAGTGCCTCGATAGATACGCAGTATTTT
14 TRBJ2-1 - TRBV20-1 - CSAGAGPPDNEQFF TGCAGTGCTGGGGCCGGGCCCCCTGACAATGAGCAGTTCTTC
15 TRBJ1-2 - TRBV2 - CASSEDAGMGHGYTF TGTGCCAGCAGTGAAGATGCCGGGATGGGACATGGCTACACCTTC
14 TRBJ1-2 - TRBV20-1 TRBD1 CSASRTTGNYGYTF TGCAGTGCTAGCCGAACGACAGGGAACTATGGCTACACCTTC
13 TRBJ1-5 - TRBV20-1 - CSARRTDNQPQHF TGCAGTGCTCGTAGGACCGACAATCAGCCCCAGCATTTT
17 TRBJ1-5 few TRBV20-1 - CSARDRPGGERNQPQHF TGCAGTGCTAGAGATCGACCGGGGGGGGAGCGAAATCAGCCCCAGCATTTT
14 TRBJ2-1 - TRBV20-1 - CSASEGGGMNEQFF TGCAGTGCTAGTGAGGGGGGTGGGATGAATGAGCAGTTCTTC
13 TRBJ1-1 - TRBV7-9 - CASSRRVDTEAFF TGTGCCAGCAGCCGACGTGTGGACACTGAAGCTTTCTTT
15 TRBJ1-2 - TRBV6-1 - CASIWGIGANYGYTF TGTGCCAGCATTTGGGGTATTGGAGCTAACTATGGCTACACCTTC
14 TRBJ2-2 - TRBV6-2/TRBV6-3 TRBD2 CASSYSGGTGELFF TGTGCCAGCAGTTACTCGGGGGGGACCGGGGAGCTGTTTTTT
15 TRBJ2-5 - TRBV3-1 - CASSHPRDRGETQYF TGTGCCAGCAGCCACCCGCGGGATCGGGGGGAGACCCAGTACTTC
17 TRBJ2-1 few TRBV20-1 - CSAHKLRPPGVNNEQFF TGCAGTGCCCATAAACTAAGGCCCCCGGGCGTGAACAATGAGCAGTTCTTC
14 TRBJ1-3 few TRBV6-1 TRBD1 CASSTGGFGNTIYF TGTGCCAGCAGTACAGGGGGCTTCGGAAACACCATATATTTT
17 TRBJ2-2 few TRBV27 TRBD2 CASSRILAGDRTGELFF TGTGCCAGCAGTCGAATACTAGCGGGAGATCGCACCGGGGAGCTGTTTTTT
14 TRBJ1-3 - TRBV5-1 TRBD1 CASSEGAGGNTIYF TGCGCCAGCAGCGAGGGGGCAGGTGGAAACACCATATATTTT